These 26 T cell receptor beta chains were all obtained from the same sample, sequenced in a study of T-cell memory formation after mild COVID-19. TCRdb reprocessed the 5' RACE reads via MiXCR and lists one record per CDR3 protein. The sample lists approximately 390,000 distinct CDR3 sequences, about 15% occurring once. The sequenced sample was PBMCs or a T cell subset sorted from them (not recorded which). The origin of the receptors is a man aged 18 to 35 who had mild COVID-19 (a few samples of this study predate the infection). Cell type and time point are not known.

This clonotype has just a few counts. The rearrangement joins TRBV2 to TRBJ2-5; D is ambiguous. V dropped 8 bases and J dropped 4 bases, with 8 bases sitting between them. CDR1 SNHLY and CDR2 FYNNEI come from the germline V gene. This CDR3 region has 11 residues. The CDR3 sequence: CASGARETQYF. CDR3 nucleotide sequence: TGTGCCAGCGGTGCCCGAGAGACCCAGTACTTC.

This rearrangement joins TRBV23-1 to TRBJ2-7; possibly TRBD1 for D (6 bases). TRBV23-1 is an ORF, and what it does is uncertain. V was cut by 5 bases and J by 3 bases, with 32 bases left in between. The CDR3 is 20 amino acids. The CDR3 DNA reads TGCGCCAGCAGTAACATCCAGGGGCAGGGGCCCAGAAACCCCAACTACGAGCAGTACGTC. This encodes CASSNIQGQGPRNPNYEQYV.

CDR3 in DNA: TGTGCCAGCAGCACTCAGTCGGGGTTCCAAGAGACCCAGTACTTC. Amino acid sequence: CASSTQSGFQETQYF. The chain uses TRBV7-2 and TRBJ2-5, with D possibly TRBD2 on 5 matching bases. From germline, CDR1 is SGHTA and CDR2 FQGNSA. CDR3 length: 15 amino acids. Trimming shortened V by 5 bases and J by 1 base, and 14 bases separated the two germline ends.

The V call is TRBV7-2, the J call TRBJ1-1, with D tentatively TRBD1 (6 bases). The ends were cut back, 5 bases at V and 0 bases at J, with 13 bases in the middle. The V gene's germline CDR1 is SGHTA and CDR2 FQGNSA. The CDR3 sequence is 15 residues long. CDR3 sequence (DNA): TGTGCCAGCAGCCAATCCAGACAGGTGAACACTGAAGCTTTCTTT. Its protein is CASSQSRQVNTEAFF.

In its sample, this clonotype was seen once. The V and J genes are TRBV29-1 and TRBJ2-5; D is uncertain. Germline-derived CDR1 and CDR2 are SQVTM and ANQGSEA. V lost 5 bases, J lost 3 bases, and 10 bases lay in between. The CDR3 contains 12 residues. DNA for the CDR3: TGCAGCGTTCGGCCGGCCGAAGAGACCCAGTACTTC. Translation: CSVRPAEETQYF.

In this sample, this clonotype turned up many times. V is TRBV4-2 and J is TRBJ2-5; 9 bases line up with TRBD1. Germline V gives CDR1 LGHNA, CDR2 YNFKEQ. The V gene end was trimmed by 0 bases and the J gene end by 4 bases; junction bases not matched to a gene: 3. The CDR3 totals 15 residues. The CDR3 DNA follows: TGTGCCAGCAGCCAAGAGCTACAGGGGGCAGAGACCCAGTACTTC. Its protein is CASSQELQGAETQYF.

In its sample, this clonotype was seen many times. CDR3: CASSLGGPNSNEQFF. CDR3 bases: TGTGCCAGCAGTCTGGGGGGGCCCAACAGCAATGAGCAGTTCTTC. V gene TRBV27 combines with J gene TRBJ2-1; weak D call: TRBD2 (7 bases). With 5 bases removed from V and 6 bases from J, the gap between germline ends came to 17 bases. Per germline, CDR1 MNHEY and CDR2 SMNVEV (reference sequence). The CDR3 runs 15 residues.

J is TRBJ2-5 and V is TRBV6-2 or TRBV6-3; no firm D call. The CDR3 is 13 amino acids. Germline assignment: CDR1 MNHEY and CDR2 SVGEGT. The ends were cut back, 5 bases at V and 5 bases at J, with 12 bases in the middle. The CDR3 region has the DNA TGTGCCAGCAGTATCCGACTCACGGAGACCCAGTACTTC. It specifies CASSIRLTETQYF.

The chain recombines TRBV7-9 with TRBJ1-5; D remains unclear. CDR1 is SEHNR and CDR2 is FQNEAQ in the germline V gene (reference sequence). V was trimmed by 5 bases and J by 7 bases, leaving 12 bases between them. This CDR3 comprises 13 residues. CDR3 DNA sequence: TGTGCCAGCAGCGTGACCCAGGACCAGCCCCAGCATTTT. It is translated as CASSVTQDQPQHF.

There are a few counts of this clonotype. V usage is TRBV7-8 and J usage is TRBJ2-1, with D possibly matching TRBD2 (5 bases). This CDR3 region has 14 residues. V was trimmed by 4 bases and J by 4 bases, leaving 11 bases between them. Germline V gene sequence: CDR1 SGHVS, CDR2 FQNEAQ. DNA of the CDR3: TGTGCCAGCAGCTCCCGCCGCGGGTACAATGAGCAGTTCTTC. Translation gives CASSSRRGYNEQFF. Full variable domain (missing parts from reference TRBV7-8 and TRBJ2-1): GAGVSQSPRYKVAKRGQDVALRCDPISGHVSLFWYQQALGQGPEFLTYFQNEAQLDKSGLPSDRFFAERPEGSVSTLKIQRTQQEDSAVYLCASSSRRGYNEQFFGPGTRLTVL.

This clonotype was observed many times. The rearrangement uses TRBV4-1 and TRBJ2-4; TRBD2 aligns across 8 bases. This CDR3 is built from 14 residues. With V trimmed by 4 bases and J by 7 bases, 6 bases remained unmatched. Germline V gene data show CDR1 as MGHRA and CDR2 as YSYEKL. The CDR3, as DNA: TGCGCCAGCAGCCGGGGACTAGTGGGGAACATTCAGTACTTC. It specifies CASSRGLVGNIQYF.

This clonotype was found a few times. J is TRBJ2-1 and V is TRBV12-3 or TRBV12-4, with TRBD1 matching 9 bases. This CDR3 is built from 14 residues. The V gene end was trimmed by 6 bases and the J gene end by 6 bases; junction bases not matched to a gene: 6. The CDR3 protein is CASREQGASNEQFF. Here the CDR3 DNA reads TGTGCCAGCAGGGAACAGGGGGCAAGCAATGAGCAGTTCTTC.

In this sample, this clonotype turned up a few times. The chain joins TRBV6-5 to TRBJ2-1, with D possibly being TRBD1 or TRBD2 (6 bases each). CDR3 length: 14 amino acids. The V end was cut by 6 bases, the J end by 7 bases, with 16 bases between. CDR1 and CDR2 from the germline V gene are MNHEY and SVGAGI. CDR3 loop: CASSQLGGGNEQFF. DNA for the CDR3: TGTGCCAGCAGCCAGCTGGGGGGCGGGAATGAGCAGTTCTTC.

The CDR3 spells CAISMTAGGSDTQYF. In nucleotides, the CDR3 is TGTGCCATCAGTATGACGGCGGGAGGGTCAGATACGCAGTATTTT. The rearrangement joins TRBV10-3 to TRBJ2-3; TRBD2 matches at 9 bases. CDR3 length: 15 amino acids. Germline CDR1 is ENHRY and CDR2 is SYGVKD. V lost 5 bases, J lost 4 bases, and 7 bases stayed unmatched.

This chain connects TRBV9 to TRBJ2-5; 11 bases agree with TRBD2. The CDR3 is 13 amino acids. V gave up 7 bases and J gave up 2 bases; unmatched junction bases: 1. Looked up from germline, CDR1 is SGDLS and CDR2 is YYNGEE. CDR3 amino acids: CASASGGQETQYF. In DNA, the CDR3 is TGTGCCAGCGCTAGCGGGGGGCAAGAGACCCAGTACTTC.

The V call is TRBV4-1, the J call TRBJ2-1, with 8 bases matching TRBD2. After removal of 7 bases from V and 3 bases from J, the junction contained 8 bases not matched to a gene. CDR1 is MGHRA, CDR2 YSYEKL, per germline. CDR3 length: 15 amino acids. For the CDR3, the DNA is TGCGCCAGCAAGCTGCTGGCGGGGGGCTACAATGAGCAGTTCTTC. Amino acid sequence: CASKLLAGGYNEQFF.

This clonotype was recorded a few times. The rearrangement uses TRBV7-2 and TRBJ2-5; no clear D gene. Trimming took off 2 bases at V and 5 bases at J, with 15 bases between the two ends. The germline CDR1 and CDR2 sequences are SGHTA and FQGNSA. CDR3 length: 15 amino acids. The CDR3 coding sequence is TGTGCCAGCAGCTTAAAAAAGGGTTTGAGGGAGACCCAGTACTTC. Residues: CASSLKKGLRETQYF.

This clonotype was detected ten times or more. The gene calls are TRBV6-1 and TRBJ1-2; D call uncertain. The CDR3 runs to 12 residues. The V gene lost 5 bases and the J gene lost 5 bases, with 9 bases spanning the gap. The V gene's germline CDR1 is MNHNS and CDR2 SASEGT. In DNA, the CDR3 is TGTGCCAGCAGTAAAGGACCATATGGCTACACCTTC. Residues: CASSKGPYGYTF.

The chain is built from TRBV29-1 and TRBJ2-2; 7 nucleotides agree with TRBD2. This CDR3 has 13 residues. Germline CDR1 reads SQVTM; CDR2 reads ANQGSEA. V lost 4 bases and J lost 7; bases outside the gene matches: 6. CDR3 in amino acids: CSVGRGDRGELFF. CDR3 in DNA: TGCAGCGTTGGTCGGGGGGATCGCGGGGAGCTGTTTTTT.

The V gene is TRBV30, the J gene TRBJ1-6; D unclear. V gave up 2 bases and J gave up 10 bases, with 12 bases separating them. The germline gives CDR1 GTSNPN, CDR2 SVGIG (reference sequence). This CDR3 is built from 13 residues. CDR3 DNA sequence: TGTGCCTGGAGTTTGTTTGAACCATCACCCCTCCACTTT. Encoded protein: CAWSLFEPSPLHF.

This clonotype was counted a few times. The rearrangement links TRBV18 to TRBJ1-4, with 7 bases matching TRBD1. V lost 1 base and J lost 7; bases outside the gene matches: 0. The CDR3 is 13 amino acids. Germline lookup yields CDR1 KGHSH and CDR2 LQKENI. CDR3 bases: TGTGCCAGCTCACCACGGACAGGTGAAAAACTGTTTTTT. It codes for CASSPRTGEKLFF.

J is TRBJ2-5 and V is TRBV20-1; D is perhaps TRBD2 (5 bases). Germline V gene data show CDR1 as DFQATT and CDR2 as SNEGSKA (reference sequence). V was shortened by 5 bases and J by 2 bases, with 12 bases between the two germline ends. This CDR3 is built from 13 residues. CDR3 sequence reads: CSAGGPDQETQYF. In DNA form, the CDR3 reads TGCAGTGCTGGAGGACCGGATCAAGAGACCCAGTACTTC.

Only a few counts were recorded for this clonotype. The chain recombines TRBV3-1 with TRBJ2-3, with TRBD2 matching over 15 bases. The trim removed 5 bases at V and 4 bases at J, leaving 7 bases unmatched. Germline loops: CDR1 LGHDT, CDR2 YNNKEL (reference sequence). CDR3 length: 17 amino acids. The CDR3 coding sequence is TGTGCCAGCAGCACCGGGACTAGCGGGGGGTGGTCAGATACGCAGTATTTT. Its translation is CASSTGTSGGWSDTQYF.

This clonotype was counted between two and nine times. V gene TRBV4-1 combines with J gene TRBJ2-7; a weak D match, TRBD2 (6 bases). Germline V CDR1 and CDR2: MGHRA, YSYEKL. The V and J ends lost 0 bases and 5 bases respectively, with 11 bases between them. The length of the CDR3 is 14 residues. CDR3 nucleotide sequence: TGCGCCAGCAGCCAAGAGGGGGGTAAAGACGAGCAGTACTTC. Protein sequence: CASSQEGGKDEQYF.

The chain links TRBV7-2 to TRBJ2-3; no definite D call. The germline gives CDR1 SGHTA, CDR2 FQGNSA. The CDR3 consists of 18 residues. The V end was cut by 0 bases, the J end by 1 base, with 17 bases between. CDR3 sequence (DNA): TGTGCCAGCAGCTTAGCGTGGTGGCCCGCGAGTGGCACAGATACGCAGTATTTT. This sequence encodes CASSLAWWPASGTDTQYF.

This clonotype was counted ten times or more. The CDR3: CASSPTGGREQFF. The CDR3 DNA reads as TGTGCCAGCAGCCCGACAGGGGGCCGGGAGCAGTTCTTC. The rearrangement joins TRBV7-9 to TRBJ2-1, with TRBD1 matching 10 bases. The V gene end was trimmed by 5 bases and the J gene end by 10 bases; junction bases not matched to a gene: 5. This CDR3 comprises 13 residues. Per the germline V gene, CDR1 is SEHNR and CDR2 is FQNEAQ (reference sequence).